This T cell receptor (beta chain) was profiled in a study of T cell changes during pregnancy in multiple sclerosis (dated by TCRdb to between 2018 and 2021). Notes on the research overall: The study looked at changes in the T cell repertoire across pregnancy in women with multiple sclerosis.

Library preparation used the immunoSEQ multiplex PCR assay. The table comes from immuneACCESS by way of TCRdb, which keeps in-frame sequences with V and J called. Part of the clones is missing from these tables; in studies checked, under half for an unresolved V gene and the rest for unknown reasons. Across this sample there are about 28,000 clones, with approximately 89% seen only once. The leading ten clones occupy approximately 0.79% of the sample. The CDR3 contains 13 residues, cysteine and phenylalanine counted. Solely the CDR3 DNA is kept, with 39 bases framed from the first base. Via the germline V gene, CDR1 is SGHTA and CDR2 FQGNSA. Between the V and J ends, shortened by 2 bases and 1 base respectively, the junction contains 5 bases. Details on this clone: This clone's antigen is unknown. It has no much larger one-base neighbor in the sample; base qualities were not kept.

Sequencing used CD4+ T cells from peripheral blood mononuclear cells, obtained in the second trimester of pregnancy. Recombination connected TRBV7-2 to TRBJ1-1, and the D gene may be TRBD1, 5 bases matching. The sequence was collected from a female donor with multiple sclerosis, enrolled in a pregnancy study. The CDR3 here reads CASSLRGNTEAFF. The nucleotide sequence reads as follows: TGTGCCAGCAGCTTAAGGGGGAACACTGAAGCTTTCTTT. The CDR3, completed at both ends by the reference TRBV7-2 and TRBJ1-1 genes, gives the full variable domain GAGVSQSPSNKVTEKGKDVELRCDPISGHTALYWYRQSLGQGLEFLIYFQGNSAPDKSGLPSDRFSAERTGGSVSTLTIQRTQQEDSAVYLCASSLRGNTEAFFGQGTRLTVV.